Shown below are 17 T cell receptor beta chains from a single sample sequenced in a study of T cell responses to AZD1222 COVID-19 vaccine. Measured with immunoSEQ multiplex PCR; TCRdb has only the in-frame clones, and not every one. The sample has approximately 80,000 clones; around 90% are singletons. The sample in question was peripheral blood, obtained on day 0 of MenACWY control vaccination. Receptor source: an adult in good health.

The chain couples TRBV12-3 or TRBV12-4 to TRBJ1-1; D call uncertain. V lost 5 bases and J 1 base, leaving 8 bases between the germline ends. This CDR3 comprises 13 residues. CDR3 bases: TGTGCCAGCAGTCGAGATAGGAACACTGAAGCTTTCTTT. It encodes CASSRDRNTEAFF.

In nucleotides, the CDR3 is TGTGCCAGCAGTTCGAGTTCTCGGGGCTACACCTTC. Amino acids: CASSSSSRGYTF. This rearrangement joins TRBV6-2 or TRBV6-3 to TRBJ1-2; no clear D gene. The CDR3 has 12 amino acids. The V gene lost 4 bases and the J gene lost 8 bases, with 11 bases spanning the gap. The germline gives CDR1 MNHEY, CDR2 SVGEGT.

The V call is TRBV7-9, the J call TRBJ2-7; D might be TRBD2 (6 bases). Per germline, CDR1 SEHNR and CDR2 FQNEAQ (reference sequence). V shed 0 bases and J shed 2 bases, with 8 bases lying between them. The CDR3 loop spans 14 amino acids. The CDR3 is CASSLAGGAYEQYF. Written as DNA, the CDR3 is TGTGCCAGCAGCTTAGCGGGGGGAGCCTACGAGCAGTACTTC. The variable domain in full, completed from reference TRBV7-9 and TRBJ2-7, reads DTGVSQNPRHKITKRGQNVTFRCDPISEHNRLYWYRQTLGQGPEFLTYFQNEAQLEKSRLLSDRFSAERPKGSFSTLEIQRTEQGDSAMYLCASSLAGGAYEQYFGPGTRLTVT.

This rearrangement joins TRBV7-9 to TRBJ1-1; D is unresolved. The CDR3 has 12 residues. Germline-derived CDR1 and CDR2 are SEHNR and FQNEAQ (reference sequence). The V gene lost 5 bases and the J gene lost 3 bases, with 7 bases spanning the gap. The CDR3 bases are TGTGCCAGCAGCCCGCCCGACACTGAAGCTTTCTTT. The encoded protein is CASSPPDTEAFF.

The chain is built from TRBV28 and TRBJ2-7; tentatively, D is TRBD2 (6 bases). The V end lost 7 bases, the J end lost 3 bases, and 19 bases lay between the germline ends. There are 15 residues in the CDR3. The germline V gene has CDR1 MDHEN and CDR2 SYDVKM. The CDR3 nucleotides are TGTGCCAGCATCCGCTCGGGGGTGGGCGACTACGAGCAGTACTTC. Translating it yields CASIRSGVGDYEQYF.

The chain employs TRBV7-9 and TRBJ2-7, with D possibly being TRBD2 (7 bases). Per the germline V gene, CDR1 is SEHNR and CDR2 is FQNEAQ (reference sequence). V lost 0 bases, J lost 5 bases, and 11 bases lay in between. This CDR3 is 14 amino acids long. This CDR3 reads CASSLAGGPHEQYF. The CDR3 nucleotides read TGTGCCAGCAGCTTAGCGGGGGGGCCCCACGAGCAGTACTTC.

This clone was detected only a few times. V usage is TRBV20-1 and J usage is TRBJ1-4; unclear D gene. CDR3 length: 11 amino acids. Germline assignment: CDR1 DFQATT and CDR2 SNEGSKA (reference sequence). Trimming removed 6 bases at V and 5 bases at J, with 7 bases between. CDR3 residues: CSAGENEKLFF. The DNA of the CDR3 is TGCAGTGCGGGTGAGAATGAAAAACTGTTTTTT.

This chain uses TRBV25-1 with TRBJ1-2; 7 bases fit TRBD1. The germline V gene has CDR1 MGHDK and CDR2 SYGVNS. CDR3 size: 13 residues. The V segment lost 1 base and the J segment 8 bases; nucleotides outside the gene matches: 4. CDR3 sequence reads: CASSESGGWGYTF. The CDR3 DNA sequence: TGTGCCAGCAGTGAATCAGGGGGTTGGGGCTACACCTTC.

The V and J genes are TRBV12-5 and TRBJ1-5, with a tentative D call TRBD1 (6 bases). Per germline, CDR1 LGHNT and CDR2 FRNRAP. The CDR3 covers 13 residues. Trimming left V 8 bases short and J 5 bases short, with 13 bases between. The chain's CDR3 is CASYGGGYQPQHF. The CDR3 DNA sequence: TGTGCTAGTTATGGAGGGGGGTATCAGCCCCAGCATTTT.

This clone came up once. The junction and the germline gene differ at one end; a read error may be behind it. The chain recombines TRBV7-2 with TRBJ1-6; D call uncertain. The CDR3 has 11 residues. Germline assignment: CDR1 SGHTA and CDR2 FQGNSA. CDR3 nucleotides: TGTGCCAGCAGCTTAGGAGGATGGCCATCCTTT. This codes for CASSLGGWPSF.

The CDR3 is CASSQGTGSTNEKLFF. The CDR3 DNA sequence: TGCGCCAGCAGCCAAGGGACAGGGTCAACTAATGAAAAACTGTTTTTT. J is TRBJ1-4 and V is TRBV4-3; 8 nucleotides line up with TRBD1. This CDR3 has 16 amino acids. V was pared by 1 base and J by 0 bases, with 1 base of the junction left unmatched. Germline V gene sequence: CDR1 LGHNA, CDR2 YSLEER.

The rearrangement joins TRBV9 to TRBJ2-3, with 7 bases fitting TRBD2. Losses at the gene ends were 7 bases for V and 2 bases for J; bases not matched to a gene: 7. Germline assignment: CDR1 SGDLS and CDR2 YYNGEE. The CDR3 covers 14 residues. CDR3 sequence reads: CASGSGTNTDTQYF. The CDR3 region has the DNA TGTGCCAGCGGCTCCGGGACTAACACAGATACGCAGTATTTT.

The chain carries TRBV15 and TRBJ1-1; 9 bases are shared with TRBD1. After removal of 0 bases from V and 3 bases from J, the junction contained 17 bases not matched to a gene. Germline V gene data show CDR1 as LNHNV and CDR2 as YYDKDF (reference sequence). The CDR3 spans 20 residues. CDR3 loop: CATSRDNPVWTGVGYTEAFF. CDR3 nucleotides: TGTGCCACCAGCAGAGATAATCCCGTCTGGACAGGGGTTGGGTACACTGAAGCTTTCTTT.

The chain carries TRBV24-1 and TRBJ2-5; 10 bases agree with TRBD1. Germline V gene lookup returns CDR1 KGHDR and CDR2 SFDVKD. Trimming at V came to 6 bases and at J to 3 bases, leaving 3 bases not matched to a gene. The CDR3 is 14 residues long. The CDR3 protein is CATSSGTGEETQYF. The DNA of the CDR3 is TGTGCCACCAGTTCCGGGACAGGGGAAGAGACCCAGTACTTC.

The V gene is TRBV29-1, the J gene TRBJ1-3; 8 nucleotides align to TRBD1. Germline CDR1 SQVTM, CDR2 ANQGSEA. The CDR3 loop spans 11 amino acids. Trimming took 1 base from V and 10 from J; bases not matched to a gene: 0. The CDR3 spells CSVEGTGTIYF. In DNA form, the CDR3 reads TGCAGCGTTGAAGGGACAGGGACCATATATTTT.

The J gene is TRBJ2-7, the V gene TRBV3-1 (or the pseudogene TRBV3-2); tentative D call: TRBD2 (6 bases). The germline V and J ends were trimmed by 0 bases and 0 bases, with 9 bases remaining between them. In germline, CDR1 is LGHDT, CDR2 YNNKEL (reference sequence). The CDR3 runs to 15 residues. CDR3 nucleotides: TGTGCCAGCAGCCAAGAGTGGAGGGCCTCCTACGAGCAGTACTTC. Protein: CASSQEWRASYEQYF.

CDR3 sequence: CAISEPGTGNTIYF. The CDR3 nucleotides read TGTGCCATCAGTGAGCCGGGAACTGGAAACACCATATATTTT. The rearrangement joins TRBV10-3 to TRBJ1-3; D uncertain. The CDR3 loop spans 14 amino acids. Germline-derived CDR1 and CDR2 are ENHRY and SYGVKD. The V gene lost 2 bases and the J gene lost 2 bases, with 7 bases spanning the gap.